These 11 T cell receptor beta chains were all obtained from the same sample, sequenced in a study of blood T cell repertoires in COVID-19. Only in-frame clones appear in the TCRdb table, and some are missing; sequencing was by immunoSEQ multiplex PCR. The top ten hold approximately 8% of the sample, which has some 200,000 clones, 80% to 90% seen once. The sample taken for sequencing was peripheral blood. The receptors stem from a woman aged 45 to 65 with active or convalescent COVID-19.

The V call is TRBV6-1, the J call TRBJ1-5, with D maybe TRBD1 (5 bases). Germline CDR1 and CDR2: MNHNS and SASEGT. This CDR3 contains 14 residues. Trimming removed 3 bases at V and 6 bases at J, with 12 bases between. In nucleotides, the CDR3 is TGTGCCAGCAGTGAGACCCTAAGGGGTCAGCCCCAGCATTTT. It encodes CASSETLRGQPQHF.

The chain recombines TRBV29-1 with TRBJ2-4; 10 nucleotides align to TRBD2. The trim removed 7 bases at V and 1 base at J, leaving 7 bases unmatched. CDR3 length equals 15 residues. Germline CDR1 is SQVTM and CDR2 is ANQGSEA. CDR3 sequence: CSALQTSGAKNIQYF. The CDR3 DNA sequence: TGCAGCGCCCTCCAGACTAGCGGGGCCAAAAACATTCAGTACTTC.

The chain joins TRBV6-5 to TRBJ2-7; 10 positions agree with TRBD1. V trimming: 8 bases; J trimming: 2 bases; junction bases outside the gene matches: 6. CDR1 and CDR2 (germline): MNHEY, SVGAGI. The CDR3 contains 14 residues. The CDR3 sequence: CASGSGQGAYEQYV. Written as DNA, the CDR3 is TGTGCCAGCGGTTCTGGACAGGGGGCCTACGAGCAGTACGTC.

V gene TRBV5-6 combines with J gene TRBJ2-5; 8 bases align to TRBD2. The CDR3 runs 15 residues. V gave up 0 bases and J gave up 1 base; unmatched junction bases: 2. The germline CDR1 and CDR2 sequences are SGHDT and YYEEEE. This chain's CDR3 is CASSLVGGVQETQYF. The CDR3 nucleotides read TGTGCCAGCAGCTTGGTCGGGGGGGTCCAAGAGACCCAGTACTTC.

The rearrangement links TRBV9 to TRBJ2-3; 13 bases fit TRBD2. The V gene's germline CDR1 is SGDLS and CDR2 YYNGEE. J gave up 1 base and V 0 bases, and 5 bases lay outside the gene matches. The length of the CDR3 is 18 residues. CDR3 protein: CASSVALAGGAGTDTQYF. DNA of the CDR3: TGTGCCAGCAGCGTAGCACTAGCGGGGGGGGCGGGCACAGATACGCAGTATTTT.

CDR3 amino acids: CASSQISGGARETQYF. The CDR3 bases are TGTGCCAGCAGCCAAATTAGCGGGGGGGCCAGGGAGACCCAGTACTTC. This chain joins TRBV5-4 and TRBJ2-5, with TRBD2 identical over 11 bases. This CDR3 contains 16 residues. The trim removed 4 bases at V and 5 bases at J, leaving 10 bases unmatched. Looked up from germline, CDR1 is SGHNT and CDR2 is YYREEE (reference sequence).

CDR3 in amino acids: CASSPAVMNTEAFF. The CDR3 nucleotides read TGTGCCAGCTCACCTGCAGTGATGAACACTGAAGCTTTCTTT. The V call is TRBV18, the J call TRBJ1-1; D not resolved. This CDR3 comprises 14 residues. The germline V gene encodes CDR1 KGHSH and CDR2 LQKENI. Trimming stripped 3 bases from V and 0 bases from J, with 8 bases between.

This clone was recorded only once. This chain connects TRBV11-3 to TRBJ2-3, with D perhaps TRBD1 (6 bases). V shed 6 bases and J shed 8 bases, with 18 bases lying between them. The CDR3 contains 14 residues. Looked up from germline, CDR1 is SGHNT and CDR2 is YENEEA. The CDR3 here is CASSLSYRAGTQYF. The CDR3 coding sequence is TGTGCCAGCAGTCTATCCTACAGGGCGGGTACGCAGTATTTT.

The chain has TRBV6-1 and TRBJ2-4; 7 bases line up with TRBD1. The CDR3 extends over 15 amino acids. The V gene end was trimmed by 2 bases and the J gene end by 6 bases; junction bases not matched to a gene: 7. CDR1 is MNHNS, CDR2 SASEGT, per germline. In DNA form, the CDR3 reads TGTGCCAGCAGTGAAACTACAGGGGCAGGAAACATTCAGTACTTC. Translated: CASSETTGAGNIQYF.

V gene TRBV28 combines with J gene TRBJ1-5, with D possibly matching TRBD1 (6 bases). Looked up from germline, CDR1 is MDHEN and CDR2 is SYDVKM. V was cut by 2 bases and J by 3 bases, with 11 bases left in between. The length of the CDR3 is 15 residues. The CDR3 region is CASSLDGQSNQPQHF. CDR3 DNA sequence: TGTGCCAGCAGTTTAGACGGACAGTCCAATCAGCCCCAGCATTTT.

The rearrangement uses TRBV5-1 and TRBJ1-6; tentative D call: TRBD1 (5 bases). The CDR3 has 14 amino acids. Per germline, CDR1 SGHRS and CDR2 YFSETQ. V was pared by 0 bases and J by 11 bases, with 12 bases between. The CDR3 nucleotides are TGCGCCAGCAGCTTGGGCGCAGGGCCCCCACCCCTCCACTTT. It codes for CASSLGAGPPPLHF.